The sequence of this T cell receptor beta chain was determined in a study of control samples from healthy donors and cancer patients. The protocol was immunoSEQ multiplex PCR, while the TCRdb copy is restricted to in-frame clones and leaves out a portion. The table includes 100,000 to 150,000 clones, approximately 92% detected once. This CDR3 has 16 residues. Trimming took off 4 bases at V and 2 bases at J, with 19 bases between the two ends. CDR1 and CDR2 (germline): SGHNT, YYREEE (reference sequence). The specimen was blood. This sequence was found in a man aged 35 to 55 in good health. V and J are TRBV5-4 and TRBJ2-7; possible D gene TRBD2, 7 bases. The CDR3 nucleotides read TGTGCCAGCAGCGGAGGAGGCGGGGGCCCGACCTACGAGCAGTACTTC. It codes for CASSGGGGGPTYEQYF.